This T cell receptor beta chain was observed in a study of blood T cell repertoires in COVID-19. Across the study: Acute-phase and convalescent COVID-19 samples originated in the United States, Italy and Spain. Sources were T cells, B-cell-depleted T cells, or PBMCs; the material itself was cDNA or gDNA.

Source study methods: Amplified reference gene primers provided the basis for estimating nucleated cell counts. Some clones are missing from TCRdb's copy, which holds only in-frame ones; the method was immunoSEQ multiplex PCR. V and J calls and clone size come straight from that table; D and trimming were deduced from the DNA. The repertoire holds some 130,000 clones, with roughly 81% as singletons. The source is a human donor in a cohort sampled during active COVID-19. The sequenced sample was peripheral blood.

The CDR3 reads CASSLVAGGLNEQFF. In nucleotides, the CDR3 is TGTGCCAGCAGCTTAGTAGCGGGGGGGCTGAATGAGCAGTTCTTC. The genes are TRBV11-3 and TRBJ2-1; 11 bases line up with TRBD2. This CDR3 region has 15 residues. The V segment lost 1 base and the J segment 7 bases; nucleotides outside the gene matches: 3. In germline, CDR1 is SGHNT, CDR2 YENEEA.